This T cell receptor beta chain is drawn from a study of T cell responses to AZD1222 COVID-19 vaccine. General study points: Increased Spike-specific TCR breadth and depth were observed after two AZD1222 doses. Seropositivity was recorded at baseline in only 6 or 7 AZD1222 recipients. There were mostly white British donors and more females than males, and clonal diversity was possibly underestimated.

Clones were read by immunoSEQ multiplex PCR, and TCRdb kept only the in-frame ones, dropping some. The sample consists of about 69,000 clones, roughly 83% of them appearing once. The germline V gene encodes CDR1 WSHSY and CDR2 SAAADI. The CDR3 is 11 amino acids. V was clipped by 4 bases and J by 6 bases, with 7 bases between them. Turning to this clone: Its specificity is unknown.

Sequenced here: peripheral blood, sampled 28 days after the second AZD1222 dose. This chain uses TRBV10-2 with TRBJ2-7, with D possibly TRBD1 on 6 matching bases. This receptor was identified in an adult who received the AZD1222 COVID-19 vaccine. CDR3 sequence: CASSARGEQYF. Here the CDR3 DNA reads TGCGCCAGCAGTGCCAGGGGCGAGCAGTACTTC.